This T cell receptor (beta chain) was obtained from a study of CD8+ T cells in alopecia areata. Across the whole study: Tofacitinib administration to treated patients was oral, at 5 to 10 mg twice daily. Tofacitinib continued for 6 to 18 months and was then withheld for 6 months. Regarding the study as a whole: Relative to normal scalp, lesional scalp, especially alopecia totalis/universalis, showed higher clonality.

Only one count was recorded for this clone. Its antigen is unidentified. Patients with alopecia areata provided lesional scalp punch biopsies as well as peripheral blood. RNA was isolated and reverse transcribed to cDNA, the sequencing template. Assay used: immunoSEQ multiplex PCR; TCRdb lists only in-frame clones, some missing. The data show about 170,000 clones, just over 65% seen once. Specimen: CD8+ T cells sorted from blood, collected at week 0. The source of this sequence is a human donor with alopecia areata.

DNA of the CDR3: TGTGCCAGCAGTGAATTGGGGGTTGGTCAGCCCCAGCATTTT. Translation: CASSELGVGQPQHF. The V gene is TRBV25-1, the J gene TRBJ1-5, with D maybe TRBD1 (5 bases). Trimming took 1 base from V and 6 from J, leaving 10 bases between them. CDR1 and CDR2 from the germline V gene are MGHDK and SYGVNS. This CDR3 is built from 14 residues.